This section outlines one T cell receptor (beta chain) sequence together with its context. The antigen remains undetermined. This sample was included in a study of T cells after yellow fever vaccination. MiXCR, applied by TCRdb to the 5' RACE reads, yields one record per CDR3 protein. Among 510,000 or so distinct CDR3 sequences listed, 15% to 20% were seen once. Regarding the study as a whole: Contaminating bulk clonotypes could be abundant in FACS-sorted repertoires.

The receptor was derived from a man younger than 40 who received the YFV17D yellow fever vaccine. Sequenced here: PBMCs, sampled 15 days after the yellow fever booster vaccination.

CDR3 nucleotide sequence: TGCGCCAGCAGCTTGGAGGGAGGTCGCACCACCGGGGAGCTGTTTTTT. Translating it yields CASSLEGGRTTGELFF. J is TRBJ2-2 and V is TRBV5-1; tentatively, D is TRBD2 (6 bases). V gave up 0 bases and J gave up 4 bases, with 13 bases separating them. CDR3 size: 16 residues. CDR1 is SGHRS and CDR2 is YFSETQ in the germline V gene.